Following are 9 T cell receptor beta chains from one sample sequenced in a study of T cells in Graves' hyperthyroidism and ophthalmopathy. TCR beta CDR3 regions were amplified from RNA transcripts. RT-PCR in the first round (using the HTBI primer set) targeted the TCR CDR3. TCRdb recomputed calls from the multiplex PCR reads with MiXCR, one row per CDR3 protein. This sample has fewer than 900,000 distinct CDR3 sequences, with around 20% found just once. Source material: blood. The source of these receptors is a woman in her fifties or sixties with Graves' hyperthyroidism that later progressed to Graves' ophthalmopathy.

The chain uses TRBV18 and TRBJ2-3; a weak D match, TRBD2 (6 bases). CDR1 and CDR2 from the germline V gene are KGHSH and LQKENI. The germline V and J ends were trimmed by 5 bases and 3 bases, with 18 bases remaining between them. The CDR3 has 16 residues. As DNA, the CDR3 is TGTGCCAGCTCAAATGACAGATCTCGGGGGACAGATACGCAGTATTTT. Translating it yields CASSNDRSRGTDTQYF.

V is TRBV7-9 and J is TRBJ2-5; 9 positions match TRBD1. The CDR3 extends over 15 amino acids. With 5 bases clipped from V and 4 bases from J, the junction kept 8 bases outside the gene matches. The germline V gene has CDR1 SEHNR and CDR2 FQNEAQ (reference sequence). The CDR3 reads CASSPTGQGSETQYF. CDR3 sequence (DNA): TGTGCCAGCAGCCCTACGGGACAGGGATCAGAGACCCAGTACTTC.

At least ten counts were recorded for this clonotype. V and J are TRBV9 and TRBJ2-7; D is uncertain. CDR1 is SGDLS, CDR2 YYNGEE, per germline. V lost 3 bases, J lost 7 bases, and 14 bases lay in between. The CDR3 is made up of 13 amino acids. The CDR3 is CASSDGPRMEQYF. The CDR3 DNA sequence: TGTGCCAGCAGCGACGGACCGAGGATGGAGCAGTACTTC.

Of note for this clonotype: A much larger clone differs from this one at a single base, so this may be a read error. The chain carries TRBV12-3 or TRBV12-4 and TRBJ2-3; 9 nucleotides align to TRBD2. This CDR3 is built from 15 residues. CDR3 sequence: CTSSSPSGDTDTQYF. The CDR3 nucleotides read TGTACCAGCAGCTCTCCTAGCGGGGACACAGATACGCAGTATTTT.

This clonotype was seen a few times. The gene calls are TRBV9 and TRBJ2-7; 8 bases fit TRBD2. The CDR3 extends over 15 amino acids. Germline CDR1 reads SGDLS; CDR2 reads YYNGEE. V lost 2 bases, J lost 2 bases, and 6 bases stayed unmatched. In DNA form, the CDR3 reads TGTGCCAGCAGCGTCGCGGGACTAGGGACCTACGAGCAGTACTTC. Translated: CASSVAGLGTYEQYF.

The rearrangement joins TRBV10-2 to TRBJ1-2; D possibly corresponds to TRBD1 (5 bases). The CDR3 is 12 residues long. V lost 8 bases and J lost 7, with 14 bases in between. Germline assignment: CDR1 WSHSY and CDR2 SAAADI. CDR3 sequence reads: CASVGGSGGYTF. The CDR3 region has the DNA TGCGCCAGCGTCGGGGGTAGCGGTGGCTACACCTTC.

In DNA form, the CDR3 reads TGTGCCAGCAGCTCTGGACAGGGTAACTTAGGGGCCAACGTCCTGACTTTC. It is translated as CASSSGQGNLGANVLTF. The genes are TRBV7-9 and TRBJ2-6; 8 bases align to TRBD1. The junction had 9 bases not matched to a gene; V was cut back by 4 bases and J by 4 bases. The CDR3 contains 17 residues. The germline V gene has CDR1 SEHNR and CDR2 FQNEAQ (reference sequence).

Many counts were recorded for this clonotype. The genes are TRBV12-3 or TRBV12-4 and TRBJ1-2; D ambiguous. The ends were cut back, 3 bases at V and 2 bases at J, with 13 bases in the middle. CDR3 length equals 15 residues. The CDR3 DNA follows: TGTGCCAGCAGTTTGGGGAGGGCCCCAAACTATGGCTACACCTTC. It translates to CASSLGRAPNYGYTF.

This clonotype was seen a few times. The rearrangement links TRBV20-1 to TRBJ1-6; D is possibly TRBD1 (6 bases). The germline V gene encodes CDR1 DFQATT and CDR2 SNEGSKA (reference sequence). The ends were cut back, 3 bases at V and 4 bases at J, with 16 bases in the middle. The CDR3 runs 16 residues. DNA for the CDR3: TGCAGTGCTAGGGGGGGAGGGGGGAATTATAATTCACCCCTCCACTTT. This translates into CSARGGGGNYNSPLHF.